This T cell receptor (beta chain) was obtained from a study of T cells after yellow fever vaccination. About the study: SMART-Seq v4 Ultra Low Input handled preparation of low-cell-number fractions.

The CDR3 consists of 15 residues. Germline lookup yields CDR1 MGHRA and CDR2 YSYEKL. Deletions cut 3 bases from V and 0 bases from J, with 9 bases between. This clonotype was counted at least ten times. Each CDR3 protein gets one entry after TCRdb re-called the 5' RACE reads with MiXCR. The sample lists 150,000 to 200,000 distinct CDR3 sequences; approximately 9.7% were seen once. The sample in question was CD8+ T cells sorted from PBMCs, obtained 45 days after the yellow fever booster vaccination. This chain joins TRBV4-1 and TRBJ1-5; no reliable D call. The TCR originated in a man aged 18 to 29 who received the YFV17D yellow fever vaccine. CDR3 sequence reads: CASSQRAVSNQPQHF. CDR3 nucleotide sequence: TGCGCCAGCAGCCAGCGGGCAGTTAGCAATCAGCCCCAGCATTTT.